The 23 T cell receptor beta chains listed next were all sequenced from one sample in a study of Ad26.COV2.S vaccination and SARS-CoV-2 variants. Treatment denoted: around 19 received Ad26.COV2.S at low or high dose, single or two shots; 5 received placebo; per-sample allocation not given. Sampling was performed 63 days after the first vaccine or placebo injection. TCRdb's copy holds only in-frame clones and misses some; the assay was immunoSEQ multiplex PCR. The data show 440,000 or so clones, approximately 90% seen once. This specimen consisted of peripheral blood, obtained in a trial of Ad26.COV2.S vaccine versus placebo. Receptors were obtained from a person between 18 and 60 years old who received the Ad26.COV2.S COVID-19 vaccine or a placebo.

This clone showed up just once. The CDR3 DNA reads TGTGCCAGCAGCCAGACAGCCCACGAGCAGTACTTC. Protein sequence: CASSQTAHEQYF. This chain connects TRBV7-8 to TRBJ2-7, with TRBD1 as a possible D gene (5 bases). Per the germline V gene, CDR1 is SGHVS and CDR2 is FQNEAQ. The CDR3 contains 12 residues. Deletions cut 5 bases from V and 5 bases from J, with 10 bases between.

The rearrangement links TRBV6-2 or TRBV6-3 to TRBJ1-5, with 9 bases that match TRBD1. The germline V gene encodes CDR1 MNHEY and CDR2 SVGEGT. CDR3 length: 19 amino acids. Losses at the gene ends were 2 bases for V and 1 base for J; bases not matched to a gene: 12. The CDR3 region has the DNA TGTGCCAGCAGTTACACTCCGGGACAGGGATTTTCGAGCAATCAGCCCCAGCATTTT. Translating gives CASSYTPGQGFSSNQPQHF.

The chain carries TRBV7-6 and TRBJ2-7; the match to TRBD2 covers 9 bases. Germline loops: CDR1 SGHVS, CDR2 FNYEAQ. Losses at the gene ends were 5 bases for V and 2 bases for J; bases not matched to a gene: 7. This CDR3 has 15 residues. CDR3 sequence (DNA): TGTGCCAGCAGCCCTGGGACTAGCCGAACCTACGAGCAGTACTTC. Protein: CASSPGTSRTYEQYF.

This clone has a handful of counts. The V call is TRBV7-6, the J call TRBJ1-5; no definite D call. V was pared by 4 bases and J by 1 base, with 14 bases between. Germline V CDR1 and CDR2: SGHVS, FNYEAQ. The CDR3 has 16 residues. Here the CDR3 DNA reads TGTGCCAGCAGCTCTAGGCCGGGGAAGAGCAATCAGCCCCAGCATTTT. As protein: CASSSRPGKSNQPQHF. Variable domain in full (rest from reference TRBV7-6 and TRBJ1-5): GAGVSQSPRYKVTKRGQDVALRCDPISGHVSLYWYRQALGQGPEFLTYFNYEAQQDKSGLPNDRFSAERPEGSISTLTIQRTEQRDSAMYRCASSSRPGKSNQPQHFGDGTRLSIL.

This clone came up once. V is TRBV27 and J is TRBJ1-5; maybe TRBD1 (6 bases). CDR1 is MNHEY, CDR2 SMNVEV, per germline (reference sequence). The CDR3 sequence is 14 residues long. V was pared by 1 base and J by 7 bases, with 11 bases between. CDR3 coding DNA: TGTGCCAGCAGTTTATTTTCAGGGGACCAGCCCCAGCATTTT. The encoded protein is CASSLFSGDQPQHF.

The chain has TRBV19 and TRBJ1-1; D unresolved. Trimming cost V 3 bases and J 1 base, with 6 bases left between them. The CDR3 spans 13 residues. Germline CDR1 is LNHDA and CDR2 is SQIVND (reference sequence). The CDR3 region has the DNA TGTGCCAGTAGTATTTCCGCGAACACTGAAGCTTTCTTT. Residues: CASSISANTEAFF.

The chain couples TRBV7-2 to TRBJ2-1; 9 nucleotides match TRBD2. V lost 1 base, J lost 4 bases, and 5 bases stayed unmatched. Germline V CDR1 and CDR2: SGHTA, FQGNSA. The CDR3 length is 16 residues. The CDR3 region is CASSLVRGGAYNEQFF. The CDR3 nucleotides are TGTGCCAGCAGCTTAGTCCGCGGGGGGGCTTACAATGAGCAGTTCTTC.

The gene calls are TRBV7-2 and TRBJ2-3, with 7 bases matching TRBD2. Germline loops: CDR1 SGHTA, CDR2 FQGNSA. The CDR3 runs 15 residues. V was pared by 5 bases and J by 1 base, with 6 bases of the junction left unmatched. CDR3 amino acids: CASSMSSGRTDTQYF. CDR3 DNA sequence: TGTGCCAGCAGCATGTCTAGCGGTCGCACAGATACGCAGTATTTT.

The rearrangement links TRBV9 to TRBJ1-4; D is unresolved. The V end was cut by 0 bases, the J end by 8 bases, with 11 bases between. CDR1 SGDLS and CDR2 YYNGEE come from the germline V gene. The CDR3 sequence is 14 residues long. Here the CDR3 DNA reads TGTGCCAGCAGCGTAGACTGGGTCGGGGAAAAACTGTTTTTT. It codes for CASSVDWVGEKLFF.

This clone was detected once. The chain joins TRBV2 to TRBJ2-3, with 9 positions matching TRBD1. Germline assignment: CDR1 SNHLY and CDR2 FYNNEI. CDR3 length: 14 residues. V was clipped by 4 bases and J by 6 bases; unmatched bases: 5. CDR3 nucleotides: TGTGCCAGCAGTGGGGACAGGGTCCCGGATACGCAGTATTTT. This sequence encodes CASSGDRVPDTQYF.

This chain links TRBV24-1 with TRBJ2-2; D uncertain. The CDR3 has 17 residues. Trimming pared 5 bases from V and 1 base from J, leaving 16 bases between. Per germline, CDR1 KGHDR and CDR2 SFDVKD. CDR3 bases: TGTGCCACCAGTGCTTCGGAGAATACCCTGAACACCGGGGAGCTGTTTTTT. Residues: CATSASENTLNTGELFF.

This clone occurred once. The chain recombines TRBV30 with TRBJ2-1, with 9 bases identical to TRBD2. Germline trimming cut 5 bases from V and 4 bases from J; bases unmatched to any gene: 9. The length of the CDR3 is 15 residues. The germline V gene has CDR1 GTSNPN and CDR2 SVGIG (reference sequence). The CDR3 bases are TGTGCCTGGCTCCCCCTAGCGGGGCGATACAATGAGCAGTTCTTC. Protein sequence: CAWLPLAGRYNEQFF. The full variable domain, completed using reference TRBV30 and TRBJ2-1, is SQTIHQWPATLVQPVGSPLSLECTVEGTSNPNLYWYRQAAGRGLQLLFYSVGIGQISSEVPQNLSASRPQDRQFILSSKKLLLSDSGFYLCAWLPLAGRYNEQFFGPGTRLTVL.

This rearrangement joins TRBV10-2 to TRBJ1-6; 7 bases align to TRBD1. The CDR3 extends over 13 amino acids. From germline, CDR1 is WSHSY and CDR2 SAAADI. Trimming at V came to 5 bases and at J to 6 bases, leaving 1 base not matched to a gene. DNA for the CDR3: TGCGCCAGCAGTAACAGGGGTAATTCACCCCTCCACTTT. This encodes CASSNRGNSPLHF.

Here the CDR3 reads CASSADFGQGLWGGYTF. The CDR3 coding sequence is TGTGCCAGCAGCGCGGATTTCGGACAGGGGTTGTGGGGAGGCTACACCTTC. This rearrangement joins TRBV6-4 to TRBJ1-2, with 9 bases identical to TRBD1. V lost 6 bases, J lost 8 bases, and 19 bases stayed unmatched. Germline V lookup: CDR1 MRHNA, CDR2 SNTAGT. This CDR3 has 17 residues.

The chain has TRBV9 and TRBJ2-3, with unresolved D. This CDR3 has 15 residues. Per the germline V gene, CDR1 is SGDLS and CDR2 is YYNGEE. Trimming took off 4 bases at V and 0 bases at J, with 12 bases between the two ends. The CDR3 nucleotides are TGTGCCAGCAGCCTCGGTTGGGCTAGCACAGATACGCAGTATTTT. Translating gives CASSLGWASTDTQYF.

In this sample, this clone turned up a few times. The V gene is TRBV19, the J gene TRBJ1-6, with a tentative D call TRBD1 (5 bases). V lost 2 bases, J lost 4 bases, and 9 bases lay in between. This CDR3 contains 15 residues. Germline V gene lookup returns CDR1 LNHDA and CDR2 SQIVND (reference sequence). The CDR3 sequence: CASSIIGDYNSPLHF. CDR3 DNA sequence: TGTGCCAGTAGTATAATAGGGGATTATAATTCACCCCTCCACTTT.

The chain recombines TRBV2 with TRBJ1-5; D unresolved. Trimming removed 3 bases from V and 1 base from J, with 10 bases in between. Germline V gives CDR1 SNHLY, CDR2 FYNNEI. This CDR3 is 15 amino acids long. The CDR3 DNA is TGTGCCAGCAGTGAGGGTCGGAGAAGCAATCAGCCCCAGCATTTT. As protein: CASSEGRRSNQPQHF.

The V and J genes are TRBV13 and TRBJ2-1, with 7 bases matching TRBD2. This CDR3 has 15 residues. Germline V gene sequence: CDR1 PRHDT, CDR2 FYEKMQ (reference sequence). With V trimmed by 4 bases and J by 6 bases, 9 bases remained unmatched. The CDR3 DNA sequence: TGTGCCAGCAGCTCTCGACTAGCAACGGGCAATGAGCAGTTCTTC. This sequence encodes CASSSRLATGNEQFF.

This sequence joins TRBV30 and TRBJ1-6; a weak D match, TRBD1 (5 bases). The length of the CDR3 is 14 residues. The V end lost 3 bases, the J end lost 9 bases, and 15 bases lay between the germline ends. Germline V gene data show CDR1 as GTSNPN and CDR2 as SVGIG (reference sequence). This CDR3 is CAWRRWQGGSPLHF. The DNA for the CDR3 is TGTGCCTGGAGAAGGTGGCAGGGTGGTTCACCCCTCCACTTT.

This clone was detected once. This chain links TRBV5-8 with TRBJ1-6; TRBD1 matches 9 bases. In germline, CDR1 is SGHTS, CDR2 YDEGEE. This CDR3 contains 15 residues. With 4 bases clipped from V and 6 bases from J, the junction kept 5 bases outside the gene matches. The CDR3 DNA reads as TGTGCCAGCAGCGTCGGACAGGGGTCTAATTCACCCCTCCACTTT. It specifies CASSVGQGSNSPLHF.

Points on this clone: Other DNA variants within this sample encode the same CDR3. The chain recombines TRBV10-1 with TRBJ2-7, with 9 bases fitting TRBD1. Germline trimming cut 2 bases from V and 4 bases from J; bases unmatched to any gene: 6. Germline V gene sequence: CDR1 WNHNN, CDR2 SYGVQD (reference sequence). The CDR3 covers 15 residues. DNA for the CDR3: TGCGCCAGCAGTGAGGGGGGGACAGGGAATTACGAGCAGTACTTC. Its protein product is CASSEGGTGNYEQYF.

The chain uses TRBV28 and TRBJ1-1; D not resolved. V was clipped by 1 base and J by 0 bases, with 9 bases between them. The CDR3 spans 15 residues. The V gene's germline CDR1 is MDHEN and CDR2 SYDVKM. CDR3 nucleotides: TGTGCCAGCAGTTTATACGACACACTGAACACTGAAGCTTTCTTT. Translated: CASSLYDTLNTEAFF.

The chain is built from TRBV18 and TRBJ2-3, with D perhaps TRBD2 (6 bases). Germline V gene sequence: CDR1 KGHSH, CDR2 LQKENI. The V end was cut by 3 bases, the J end by 3 bases, with 13 bases between. This CDR3 contains 15 residues. The CDR3 coding sequence is TGTGCCAGCTCACCCGGGGCAGGGAGGACAGATACGCAGTATTTT. Translated: CASSPGAGRTDTQYF.